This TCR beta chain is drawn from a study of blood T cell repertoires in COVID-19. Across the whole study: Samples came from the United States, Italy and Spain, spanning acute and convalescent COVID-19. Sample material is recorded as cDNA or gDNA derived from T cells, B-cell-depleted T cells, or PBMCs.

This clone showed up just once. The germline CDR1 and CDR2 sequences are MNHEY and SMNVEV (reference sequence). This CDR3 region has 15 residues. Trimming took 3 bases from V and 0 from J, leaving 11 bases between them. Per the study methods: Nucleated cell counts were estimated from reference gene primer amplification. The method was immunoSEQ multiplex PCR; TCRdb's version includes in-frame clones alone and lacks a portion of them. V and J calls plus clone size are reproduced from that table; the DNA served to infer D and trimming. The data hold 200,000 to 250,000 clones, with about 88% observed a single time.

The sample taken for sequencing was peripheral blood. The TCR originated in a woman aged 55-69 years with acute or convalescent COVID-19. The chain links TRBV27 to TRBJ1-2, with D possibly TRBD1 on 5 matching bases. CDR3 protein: CASSLGGGANYGYTF. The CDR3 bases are TGTGCCAGCAGTTTGGGGGGAGGGGCTAACTATGGCTACACCTTC.